This T cell receptor (beta chain) was sequenced for a study of cytomegalovirus exposure and HLA in healthy donors. 13 Jbeta primers and 60 Vbeta primers were used for the PCR. Only in-frame clones appear in the TCRdb table, and some are missing; sequencing was by immunoSEQ multiplex PCR. The table has some 120,000 clones, more than 60% seen once. Trimming removed 6 bases from V and 0 bases from J, with 13 bases in between. The germline CDR1 and CDR2 sequences are SGHRS and YFSETQ. This CDR3 has 14 residues. General study results and limits: Within an earlier analysis, most TCR beta V segments proved productive either about 90% or about 30% of the time.

Remarks on this clone: Its antigen is not identified.

The TCR comes from a young man in good health and CMV-seronegative. The chain joins TRBV5-1 to TRBJ2-7; a weak D match, TRBD2 (5 bases). The sample was PBMCs. CDR3 sequence (DNA): TGCGCCAGCAATAAGGGCAGCGGCTCCTACGAGCAGTACTTC. Residues: CASNKGSGSYEQYF.